This T cell receptor (beta chain) came from a study of shared clonotypes between healthy human individuals (TCRdb year 2020). Some background on the complete study: Three men and a couple of women, aged 18 to 49 years, made up the cohort. For each donor, CD4 naive and CD4 memory were each run on three plates, CD8 naive on two plates, and CD8 memory on one plate. To estimate repertoire size and how much clonotypes are shared between individuals, the study performed deep sequencing of blood TCR repertoires from about 5 healthy adults. To increase sequencing depth and limit assay-specific biases, different laboratories used diverse techniques to prepare libraries and sequence TCR repertoires. Leukapheresis yielded between about 0.9 and 9.5 billion PBMCs per donor.

CDR1 SSHAT and CDR2 FNYEAQ are derived from the germline V gene (reference sequence). V is shortened by 8 bases, J by 0 bases, and the region joining them spans 15 bases. The CDR3 measures 15 amino acids from cysteine to phenylalanine. The DNA shown is the 45-base CDR3, in frame from base 1. As regards this clone: Its specific antigen is unknown. No base-level quality is on record; no much larger clone is a single base apart.

CD8 naive samples were obtained by positive selection for CCR7 among CD45RO-negative cells, yielding a CD45RA+CCR7+ population from which TemRA cells were excluded. Donors were healthy HIV-negative adults with no recently reported acute infections or vaccinations. Every donor was a Caucasian adult residing in Nashville, Tennessee, USA. After blood collection by leukapheresis, PBMCs were isolated using Ficoll-Histopaque density gradient centrifugation and then cryopreserved in the vapor phase of liquid nitrogen. Analytical flow cytometry was used to check the purity and quantity of each magnetically sorted T cell population. Genomic DNA was isolated from each sorted fraction and quantified by UV absorbance on a Nanodrop 2000c. Using the deep immunoSEQ assay, TCR CDR3 regions were amplified from genomic DNA by multiplex PCR. Extracted genomic DNA from each cell subset was distributed evenly across all wells of several immunoSEQ 96-well plates, and each plate was treated as a replicate. For sorted subsets, each replicate PCR was loaded with approximately 0.2 ug genomic DNA, equivalent to 30,000 or so T cell genomes. Purified libraries were quantified with a Qubit 3.0 fluorometer, sized on a Bioanalyzer 2100, and re-quantified with the KAPA Library Quantification kit. Each immunoSEQ 96-well plate was sequenced on its own single-read 150-cycle Illumina NextSeq 550 flow cell. On the authors' methods: The immunoSEQ output contained only junctional sequences without quality scores, so filtering could not match that applied to full-length reads. Sequences were annotated with PyIR, a Python wrapper for IgBLAST v1.9, and V/J genes and CDR3 were assigned using IMGT germline references. Reads were filtered out if the reads had weak V/J assignments (E-value above 1e-6), no CDR3, stop codons, out-of-frame junctions, or ambiguous translated residues. V3J clonotypes were defined as sequences sharing the same inferred V gene, J gene, and CDR3 amino acid sequence. Percentage overlap between repertoires was computed as shared unique clonotypes divided by the size of the smaller repertoire. RTK rarefaction, the Chao1 estimator, and Recon v2.1 estimates of unobserved clonotypes were used to assess repertoire richness. Generation probabilities were computed with OLGA for all TCRbeta clonotypes obtained by the gDNA method from a few donors. TCRdb provides this immuneACCESS table in a form limited to in-frame rearrangements. Some clones are lacking; in checked studies, under half of them reflect an unresolved V gene, and why the rest are absent is not known. V and J calls plus clone size are reproduced from that table; the DNA served to infer D and trimming. The sample data list about 590,000 clones, and over 95% of these were observed just once. The ten largest make up 0.085% to 0.11% of the sample.

The paper as a whole reports these results and caveats: Estimated clonotype richness was generally larger for naive than for memory subsets. Sampling was restricted to blood, and TCR repertoires in tissues likely differ from the TCR repertoires found in blood. Higher generation probabilities were observed for clonotypes shared by all four sorted-subset donors than for non-shared clonotypes. Because the study included only a small number of donors, the genetic and exposure-history diversity represented was limited. Based on pairwise subsampling, the degree of clonotype sharing among donors was expected to be affected by sequencing depth. Rarefaction of sorted-subset datasets indicated incomplete sequencing despite the large sequencing depth. Sharing across a handful of donors was observed for roughly 5% of naive CD4, under 4% of naive CD8, roughly 2.4% of memory CD4, and around 0.42% of memory CD8 clonotypes.

The sequence is built from TRBV7-7 and TRBJ2-3, with the D call perhaps TRBD1 or TRBD2, each one matching 5 bases. The sequence derives from a woman under 40 in good health. The sample comprised naive CD8+ T cells sorted from blood. The cell subset or site label, as the study defines it: CD45RA+CCR7+. The CDR3 amino acid sequence is: CASSVGESSTDTQYF. In nucleotides, the sequence is TGTGCCAGCTCCGTGGGGGAATCTAGCACAGATACGCAGTATTTT.